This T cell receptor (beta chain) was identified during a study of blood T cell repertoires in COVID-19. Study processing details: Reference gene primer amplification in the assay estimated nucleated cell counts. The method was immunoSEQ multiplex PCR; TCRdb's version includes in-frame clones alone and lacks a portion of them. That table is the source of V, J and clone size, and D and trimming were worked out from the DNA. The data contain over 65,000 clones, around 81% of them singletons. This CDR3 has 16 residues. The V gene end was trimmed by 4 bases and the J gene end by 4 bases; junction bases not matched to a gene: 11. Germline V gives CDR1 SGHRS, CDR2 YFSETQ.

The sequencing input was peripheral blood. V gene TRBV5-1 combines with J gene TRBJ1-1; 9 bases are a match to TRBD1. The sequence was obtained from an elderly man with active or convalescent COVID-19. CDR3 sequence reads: CASSITGGPTVTEAFF. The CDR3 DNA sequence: TGCGCCAGCAGCATCACAGGGGGCCCAACGGTCACTGAAGCTTTCTTT.